These T cell receptor beta chains were read from a single sample in a study of blood T cell repertoires in COVID-19. Repertoires were generated with immunoSEQ multiplex PCR, while TCRdb's copy carries only in-frame clones and drops some. The sample contains approximately 110,000 clones, about 84% of which appear only once. The sequencing input was peripheral blood. Every receptor here comes from a human donor in a cohort sampled during active COVID-19. Each CDR3 is given without its conserved first and last residue. D genes are given only for firm matches.

len	d_gene	v_gene	j_gene	CDR3aa
13	TRBD1	TRBV7-3	TRBJ2-1	ASSRQGRVGNEQF
10	-	TRBV3-1/TRBV3-2	TRBJ2-7	ASSHRGYEQY
14	-	TRBV15	TRBJ1-6	ATSGLPGFDNSPLH
13	TRBD2	TRBV9	TRBJ2-7	ASSGGTSASYEQY
13	TRBD2	TRBV10-3	TRBJ2-3	AIRPGTRDTDTQY
11	-	TRBV28	TRBJ2-7	ASGAGSFYEQY
10	-	TRBV24-1	TRBJ2-3	ATSPSTDTQY
13	TRBD1	TRBV6-1	TRBJ2-7	ASSERRDRRGEQY
12	TRBD1	TRBV18	TRBJ1-4	ASTTGGADEKLF
10	-	TRBV28	TRBJ2-7	ASRDSYYEQY
13	TRBD2	TRBV7-9	TRBJ2-1	ASSFRASGAGEQF
12	-	TRBV5-1	TRBJ1-6	ASSFDTGISPLH
13	-	TRBV3-1/TRBV3-2	TRBJ1-2	ASSLETESYDGYT
12	-	TRBV18	TRBJ1-2	ASSPREGGYGYT
12	TRBD1	TRBV5-1	TRBJ2-5	ASSLAGQRETQY
13	-	TRBV5-6	TRBJ2-1	ASSLGSRFYNEQF
13	TRBD2	TRBV24-1	TRBJ2-1	ATSDFVAGGNEQF
15	TRBD2	TRBV4-2	TRBJ2-3	ASSQELAGSPTDTQY
13	TRBD1	TRBV30	TRBJ1-1	AWGRTGTGDTEAF
14	TRBD2	TRBV19	TRBJ2-3	ASSTVGLAATDTQY
13	-	TRBV5-8	TRBJ2-1	ASRLRGSSYNEQF
12	TRBD1	TRBV29-1	TRBJ1-1	SVEDGGTGAEAF
11	-	TRBV5-1	TRBJ2-5	ASTANSRETQY
9	-	TRBV7-9	TRBJ2-3	TRGFVDTQY
13	-	TRBV7-2	TRBJ1-1	ASSLQGQVNTEAF
15	-	TRBV18	TRBJ2-3	ASSLGGPAAGTDTQY
13	TRBD2	TRBV10-3	TRBJ2-3	AISRAGGSTDTQY
14	TRBD2	TRBV7-3	TRBJ2-2	ASRRGTSVNTGELF
13	TRBD1	TRBV4-1	TRBJ2-7	ASSQVDRDTHEQY
11	TRBD1	TRBV7-9	TRBJ2-5	ASSRTGEETQY
13	-	TRBV4-1	TRBJ1-2	ASSQGQGTPGGYT
13	TRBD1	TRBV9	TRBJ2-7	ASSVDPGTGYEQY
11	-	TRBV6-5	TRBJ1-6	ATLPYIDSPLH
14	-	TRBV9	TRBJ1-3	ASSVVSGGAGNTIY
16	TRBD1	TRBV5-1	TRBJ2-1	ASSMGDRGPPWVDRQF
13	TRBD2	TRBV7-9	TRBJ2-7	ASSPSIAGIYEQY
12	-	TRBV11-3	TRBJ2-5	ASSLGLGRETQY
16	-	TRBV7-9	TRBJ1-1	ASSFPLDSPYMNTEAF